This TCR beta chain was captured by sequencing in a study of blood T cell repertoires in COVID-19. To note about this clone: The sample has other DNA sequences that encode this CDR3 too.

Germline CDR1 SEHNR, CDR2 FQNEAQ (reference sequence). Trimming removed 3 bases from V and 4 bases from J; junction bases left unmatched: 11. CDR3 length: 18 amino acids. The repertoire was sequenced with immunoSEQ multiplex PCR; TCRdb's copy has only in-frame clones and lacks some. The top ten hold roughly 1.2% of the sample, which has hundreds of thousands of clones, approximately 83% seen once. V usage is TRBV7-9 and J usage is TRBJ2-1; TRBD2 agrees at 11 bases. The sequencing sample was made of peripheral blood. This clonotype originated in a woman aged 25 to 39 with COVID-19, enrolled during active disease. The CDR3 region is CASSLGTSGGFSYNEQFF. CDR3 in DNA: TGTGCCAGCAGCTTGGGGACTAGCGGTGGGTTTAGTTACAATGAGCAGTTCTTC.